The entry below describes one T cell receptor beta chain. Its target is not known. The data are from a study of beta chain features in type 1 diabetes. Study-level results: Researchers report that Type 1 diabetes patients had moderately but significantly shorter TCRB CDR3s across all four CD4+ subsets.

The CDR3 is 13 residues long. Germline assignment: CDR1 KGHSH and CDR2 LQKENI. Trimming stripped 8 bases from V and 0 bases from J, with 10 bases between. All of the isolated RNA was reverse transcribed, so expressed TCRB transcripts were sequenced. Data came from immunoSEQ multiplex PCR; TCRdb stores just in-frame clones and leaves some out. The table has 350,000 to 450,000 clones, over 11% seen once. The rearrangement uses TRBV18 and TRBJ1-1; D unclear. The origin of this receptor is a man under 40 in good health. The sample was naive CD4+ T cells from blood. The DNA of the CDR3 is TGTGCCAGCACGAATTATATGAACACTGAAGCTTTCTTT. Translating gives CASTNYMNTEAFF.